These 9 T cell receptor beta chains share one sample of origin, sequenced in a study of monozygotic twins with inflammatory bowel disease. TCRdb processed the 5' RACE reads again and assigns one entry to each CDR3 protein, with no DNA. The table lists approximately 330,000 distinct CDR3 sequences. What was sequenced was blood. These receptors were obtained from a human donor with ulcerative colitis or Crohn's disease, or a healthy co-twin of an affected twin (not recorded which).

The rearrangement links TRBV19 to TRBJ1-2; TCRdb lists TRBD1, though no DNA is available to test this call. Germline CDR1 LNHDA, CDR2 SQIVND (reference sequence). The CDR3 loop spans 13 amino acids. The chain's CDR3 is CASNRDRVNGYTF.

The V and J genes are TRBV4-3 and TRBJ2-6. Germline CDR1 LGHNA, CDR2 YSLEER. This CDR3 has 16 residues. The CDR3 spells CASSQDQGSGANVLTF.

V and J are TRBV4-1 and TRBJ1-3. Germline values: CDR1 MGHRA, CDR2 YSYEKL. This CDR3 is 17 amino acids long. This CDR3 reads CASSQVGVGNSGNTIYF.

The chain uses TRBV27 and TRBJ1-4; the D call of TRBD1 rests on TCRdb alone, since no DNA is present to check it. The CDR3 is 15 amino acids. The germline V gene encodes CDR1 MNHEY and CDR2 SMNVEV (reference sequence). The CDR3 here is CASSFLGENPKRLFF.

The gene calls are TRBV20-1 and TRBJ1-2; checking the TCRdb D call of TRBD1 is not possible without DNA. Germline lookup yields CDR1 DFQATT and CDR2 SNEGSKA (reference sequence). The CDR3 consists of 13 residues. The CDR3 spells CSARQGANYGYTF.

CDR3 region: CSASDSGSFFWVADTQYF. V and J are TRBV20-1 and TRBJ2-3; TCRdb gives TRBD2 as the D gene, but with no DNA this cannot be confirmed. CDR1 and CDR2 (germline): DFQATT, SNEGSKA (reference sequence). The CDR3 has 18 residues.

The rearrangement joins TRBV12-3 or TRBV12-4 to TRBJ2-3; the D call of TRBD2 rests on TCRdb alone, since no DNA is present to check it. The CDR3 sequence is 16 residues long. The CDR3 reads CASRVTSGSTTDTQYF.

This chain links TRBV20-1 with TRBJ1-5; TCRdb proposes TRBD1, but this gene call is untestable without DNA. CDR3 length: 14 residues. Per the germline V gene, CDR1 is DFQATT and CDR2 is SNEGSKA (reference sequence). The CDR3 loop is CSVEGIGTWGPQHF.

The chain carries TRBV9 and TRBJ2-1; TCRdb indicates TRBD2, and absent DNA this call remains unverified. Germline V CDR1 and CDR2: SGDLS, YYNGEE. There are 15 residues in the CDR3. This chain's CDR3 is CASSKTGTTYNEQFF.